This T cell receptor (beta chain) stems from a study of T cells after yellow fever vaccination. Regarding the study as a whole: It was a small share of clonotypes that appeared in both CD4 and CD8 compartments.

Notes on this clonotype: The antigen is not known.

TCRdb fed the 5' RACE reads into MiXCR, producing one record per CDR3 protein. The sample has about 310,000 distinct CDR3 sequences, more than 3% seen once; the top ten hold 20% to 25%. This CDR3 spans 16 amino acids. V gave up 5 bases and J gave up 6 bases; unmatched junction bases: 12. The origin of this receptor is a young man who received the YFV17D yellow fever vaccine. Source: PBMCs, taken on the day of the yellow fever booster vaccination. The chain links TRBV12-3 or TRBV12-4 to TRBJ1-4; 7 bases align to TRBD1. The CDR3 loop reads CASSDPKTGSDEKLFF. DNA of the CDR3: TGTGCCAGCAGTGACCCAAAGACAGGGTCGGATGAAAAACTGTTTTTT.